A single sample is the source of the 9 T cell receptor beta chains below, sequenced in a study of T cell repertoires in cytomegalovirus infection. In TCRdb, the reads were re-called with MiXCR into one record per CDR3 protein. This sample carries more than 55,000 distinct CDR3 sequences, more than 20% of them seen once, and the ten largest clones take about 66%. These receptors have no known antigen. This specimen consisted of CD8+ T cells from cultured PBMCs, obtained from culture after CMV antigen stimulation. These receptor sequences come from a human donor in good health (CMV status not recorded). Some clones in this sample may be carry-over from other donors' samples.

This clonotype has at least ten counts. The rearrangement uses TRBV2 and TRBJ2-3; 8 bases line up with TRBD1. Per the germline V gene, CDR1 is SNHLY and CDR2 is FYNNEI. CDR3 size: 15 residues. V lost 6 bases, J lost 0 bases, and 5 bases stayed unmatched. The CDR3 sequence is CASRQGADSTDTQYF. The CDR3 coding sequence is TGTGCCAGCAGGCAGGGGGCAGATAGCACAGATACGCAGTATTTT. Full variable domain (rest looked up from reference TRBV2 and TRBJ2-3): EPEVTQTPSHQVTQMGQEVILRCVPISNHLYFYWYRQILGQKVEFLVSFYNNEISEKSEIFDDQFSVERPDGSNFTLKIRSTKLEDSAMYFCASRQGADSTDTQYFGPGTRLTVL.

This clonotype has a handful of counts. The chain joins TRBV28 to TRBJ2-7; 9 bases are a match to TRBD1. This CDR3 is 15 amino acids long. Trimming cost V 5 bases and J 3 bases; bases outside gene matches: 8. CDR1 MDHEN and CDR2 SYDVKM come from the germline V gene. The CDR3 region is CASSLLTGGIYEQYF. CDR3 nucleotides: TGTGCCAGCAGTCTCCTGACAGGGGGTATCTACGAGCAGTACTTC.

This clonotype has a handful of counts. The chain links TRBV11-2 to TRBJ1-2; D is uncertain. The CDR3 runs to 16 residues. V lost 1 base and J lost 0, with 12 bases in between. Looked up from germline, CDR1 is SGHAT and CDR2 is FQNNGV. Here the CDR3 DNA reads TGTGCCAGCAGCTTAGCCCCGGCGGAGGCTAACTATGGCTACACCTTC. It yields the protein CASSLAPAEANYGYTF.

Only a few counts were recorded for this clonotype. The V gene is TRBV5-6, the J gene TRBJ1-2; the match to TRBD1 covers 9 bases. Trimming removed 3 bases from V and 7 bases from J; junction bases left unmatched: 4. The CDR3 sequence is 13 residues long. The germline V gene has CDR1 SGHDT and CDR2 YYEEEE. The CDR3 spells CASSWDRAFGYTF. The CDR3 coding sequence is TGTGCCAGCAGCTGGGACAGGGCTTTTGGCTACACCTTC.

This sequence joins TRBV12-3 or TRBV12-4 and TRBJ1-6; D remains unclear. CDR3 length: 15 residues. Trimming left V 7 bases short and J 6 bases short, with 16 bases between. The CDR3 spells CASTTEGVGNSPLHF. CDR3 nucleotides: TGTGCCAGCACCACGGAGGGTGTCGGTAATTCACCCCTCCACTTT.

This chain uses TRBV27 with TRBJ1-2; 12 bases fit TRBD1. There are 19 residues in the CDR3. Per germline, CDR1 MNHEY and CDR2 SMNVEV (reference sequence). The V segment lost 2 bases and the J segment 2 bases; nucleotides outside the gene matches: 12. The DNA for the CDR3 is TGTGCCAGCAGTTTAAGGACCGGGACAGGGGGCCTTGGGAACTATGGCTACACCTTC. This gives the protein CASSLRTGTGGLGNYGYTF.

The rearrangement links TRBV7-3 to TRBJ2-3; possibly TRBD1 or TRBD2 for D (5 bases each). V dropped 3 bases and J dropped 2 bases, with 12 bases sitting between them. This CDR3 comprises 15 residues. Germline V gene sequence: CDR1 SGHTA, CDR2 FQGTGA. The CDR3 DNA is TGTGCCAGCAGCTTCGGGCAGGGAGTCACAGATACGCAGTATTTT. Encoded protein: CASSFGQGVTDTQYF.

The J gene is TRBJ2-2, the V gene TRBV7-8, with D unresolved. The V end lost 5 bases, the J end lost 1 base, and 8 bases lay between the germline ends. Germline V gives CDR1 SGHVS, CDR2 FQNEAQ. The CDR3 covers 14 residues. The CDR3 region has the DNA TGTGCCAGCAGCGTTGGGCGGAACACCGGGGAGCTGTTTTTT. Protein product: CASSVGRNTGELFF.

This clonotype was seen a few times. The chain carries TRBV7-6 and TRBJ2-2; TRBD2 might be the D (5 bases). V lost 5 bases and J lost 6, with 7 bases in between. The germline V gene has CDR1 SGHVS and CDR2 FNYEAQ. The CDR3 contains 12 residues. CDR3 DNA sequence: TGTGCCAGCAGCCCGAGGGCCGGGGAGCTGTTTTTT. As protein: CASSPRAGELFF.